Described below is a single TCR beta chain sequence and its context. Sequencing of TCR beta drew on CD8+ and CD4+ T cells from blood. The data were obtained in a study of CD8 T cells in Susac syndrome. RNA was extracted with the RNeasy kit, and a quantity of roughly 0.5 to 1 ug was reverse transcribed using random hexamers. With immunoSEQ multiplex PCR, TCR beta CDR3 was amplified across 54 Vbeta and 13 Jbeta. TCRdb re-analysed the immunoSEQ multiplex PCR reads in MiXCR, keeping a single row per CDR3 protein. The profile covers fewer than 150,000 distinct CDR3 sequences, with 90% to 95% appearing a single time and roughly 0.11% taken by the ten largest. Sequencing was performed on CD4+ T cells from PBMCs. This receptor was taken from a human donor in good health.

The CDR3 loop reads CATSREEGGYTF. CDR3 in DNA: TGTGCCACCAGCAGAGAGGAGGGTGGCTACACCTTC. The chain employs TRBV15 and TRBJ1-2, with D unresolved. In germline, CDR1 is LNHNV, CDR2 YYDKDF (reference sequence). V was pared by 0 bases and J by 7 bases, with 6 bases between. This CDR3 region has 12 residues.